This passage covers 6 T cell receptor beta chains from one sample sequenced in a study of blood T cells in healthy people across ages. PCR was performed a second time for about 7 to 11 cycles using a sample-barcoded 5' primer and a J-beta primer mix. TCRdb called the 5' RACE reads again in MiXCR, with one record for every CDR3 protein. This table has roughly 680,000 distinct CDR3 sequences, approximately 52% appearing once. Specimen: blood. All receptors derive from a woman of 80 years or more in good health.

About this clonotype: Its ends do not fully match the called genes, so a read error is possible. The rearrangement joins TRBV29-1 to TRBJ2-7; weak D call: TRBD1 (6 bases). Germline lookup yields CDR1 SQVTM and CDR2 ANQGSEA. CDR3 length: 11 residues. DNA of the CDR3: TGCAGCGTGGAAGGGGGTCACGAGCAGTACTTC. Residues: CSVEGGHEQYF.

The chain employs TRBV4-3 and TRBJ1-2; 7 nucleotides match TRBD1. V gave up 1 base and J gave up 0 bases; unmatched junction bases: 8. Germline loops: CDR1 LGHNA, CDR2 YSLEER. The CDR3 is 17 amino acids. This CDR3 is CASSQVGDSPSNYGYTF. The CDR3 DNA is TGCGCCAGCAGCCAAGTTGGGGACAGCCCATCTAACTATGGCTACACCTTC.

The chain links TRBV2 to TRBJ1-2; 7 nucleotides agree with TRBD1. J lost 5 bases, V lost 6 bases, and 9 bases had no gene match. The CDR3 runs 14 residues. Per the germline V gene, CDR1 is SNHLY and CDR2 is FYNNEI. This CDR3 reads CASRLAGTAYGYTF. In nucleotides, the CDR3 is TGTGCCAGCAGGTTGGCCGGGACAGCTTATGGCTACACCTTC.

Turning to this clonotype: A much larger clonotype is one base distant, so this may be a read error. J is TRBJ2-3 and V is TRBV5-1; 7 bases match TRBD1. The germline gives CDR1 SGHRS, CDR2 YFSETQ. The CDR3 has 14 residues. V shed 3 bases and J 4 bases; nucleotides not matched to a gene: 5. The CDR3 DNA is TGCGCCAGCAGCTGTACAGGGGTAGCAGATACGCAGTATTTT. This encodes CASSCTGVADTQYF. The full variable domain, rest sourced from reference TRBV5-1 and TRBJ2-3, is KAGVTQTPRYLIKTRGQQVTLSCSPISGHRSVSWYQQTPGQGLQFLFEYFSETQRNKGNFPGRFSGRQFSNSRSEMNVSTLELGDSALYLCASSCTGVADTQYFGPGTRLTVL.

A word on this clonotype: One junction end disagrees with the germline gene, perhaps due to a read error. The chain links TRBV12-3 or TRBV12-4 to TRBJ2-2; 7 bases agree with TRBD2. CDR3 length: 16 amino acids. As DNA, the CDR3 is TGTGTCAGCAGCCCAGGGCCTGCGGGGGTCACCGGGGAGCTGTTTTTT. It codes for CVSSPGPAGVTGELFF.

This clonotype was picked up many times. The chain employs TRBV3-1 and TRBJ2-1; D unresolved. V lost 0 bases and J lost 10, with 10 bases in between. The V gene's germline CDR1 is LGHDT and CDR2 YNNKEL (reference sequence). This CDR3 is 13 amino acids long. The CDR3 DNA follows: TGTGCCAGCAGCCAAGAGGTTAAACGAGAGCAGTTCTTC. This translates into CASSQEVKREQFF.